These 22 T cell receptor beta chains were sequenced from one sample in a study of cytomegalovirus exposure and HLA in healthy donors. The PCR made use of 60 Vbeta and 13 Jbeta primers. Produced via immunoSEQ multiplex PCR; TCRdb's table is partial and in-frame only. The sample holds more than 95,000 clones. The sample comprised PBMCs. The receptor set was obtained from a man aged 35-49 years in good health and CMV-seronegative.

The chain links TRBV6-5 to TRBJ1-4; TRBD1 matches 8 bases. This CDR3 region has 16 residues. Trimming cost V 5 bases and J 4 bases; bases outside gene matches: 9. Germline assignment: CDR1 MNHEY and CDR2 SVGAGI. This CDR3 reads CASSNYGTGLNEKLFF. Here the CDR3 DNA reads TGTGCCAGCAGTAACTATGGGACAGGCCTTAATGAAAAACTGTTTTTT.

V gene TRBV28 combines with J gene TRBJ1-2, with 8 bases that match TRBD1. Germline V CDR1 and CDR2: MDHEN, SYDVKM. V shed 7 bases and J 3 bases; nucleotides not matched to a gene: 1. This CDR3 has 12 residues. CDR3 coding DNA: TGTGCCAGCACAGGGGGCGACTATGGCTACACCTTC. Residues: CASTGGDYGYTF.

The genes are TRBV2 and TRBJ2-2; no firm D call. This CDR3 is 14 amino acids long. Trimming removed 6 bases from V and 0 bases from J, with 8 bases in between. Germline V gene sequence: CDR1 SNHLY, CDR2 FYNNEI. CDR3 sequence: CASRARTNTGELFF. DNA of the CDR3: TGTGCCAGCAGGGCCAGAACGAACACCGGGGAGCTGTTTTTT.

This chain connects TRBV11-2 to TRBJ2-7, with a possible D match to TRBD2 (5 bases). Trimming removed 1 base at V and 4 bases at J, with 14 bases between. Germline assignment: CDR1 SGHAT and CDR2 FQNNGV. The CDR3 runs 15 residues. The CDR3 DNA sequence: TGTGCCAGCAGCTTAGCGGGAACGGGGATTTACGAGCAGTACTTC. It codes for CASSLAGTGIYEQYF.

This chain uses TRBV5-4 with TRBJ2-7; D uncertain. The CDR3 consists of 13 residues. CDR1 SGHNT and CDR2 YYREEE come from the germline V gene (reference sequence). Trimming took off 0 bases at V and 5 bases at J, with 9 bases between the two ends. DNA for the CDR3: TGTGCCAGCAGCTTGGATCGGGTCCACGAGCAGTACTTC. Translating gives CASSLDRVHEQYF.

CDR3 region: CASTAGGPADTQYF. The CDR3 coding sequence is TGTGCCAGCACGGCGGGAGGGCCGGCAGATACGCAGTATTTT. The chain employs TRBV5-4 and TRBJ2-3; 9 bases align to TRBD2. CDR3 length: 14 residues. Per the germline V gene, CDR1 is SGHNT and CDR2 is YYREEE (reference sequence). V trimming: 6 bases; J trimming: 4 bases; junction bases outside the gene matches: 6.

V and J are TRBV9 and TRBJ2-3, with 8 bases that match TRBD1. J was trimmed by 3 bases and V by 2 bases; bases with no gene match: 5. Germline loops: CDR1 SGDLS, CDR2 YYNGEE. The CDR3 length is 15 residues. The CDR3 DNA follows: TGTGCCAGCAGCGTCTGGGGACAGGTAACAGATACGCAGTATTTT. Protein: CASSVWGQVTDTQYF.

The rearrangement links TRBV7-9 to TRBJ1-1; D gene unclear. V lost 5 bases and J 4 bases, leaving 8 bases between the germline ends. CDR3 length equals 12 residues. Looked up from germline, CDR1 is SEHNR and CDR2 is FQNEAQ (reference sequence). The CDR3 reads CASSARSTEAFF. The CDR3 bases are TGTGCCAGCAGCGCTCGGAGCACTGAAGCTTTCTTT. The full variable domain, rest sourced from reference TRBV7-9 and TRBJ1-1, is DTGVSQNPRHKITKRGQNVTFRCDPISEHNRLYWYRQTLGQGPEFLTYFQNEAQLEKSRLLSDRFSAERPKGSFSTLEIQRTEQGDSAMYLCASSARSTEAFFGQGTRLTVV.

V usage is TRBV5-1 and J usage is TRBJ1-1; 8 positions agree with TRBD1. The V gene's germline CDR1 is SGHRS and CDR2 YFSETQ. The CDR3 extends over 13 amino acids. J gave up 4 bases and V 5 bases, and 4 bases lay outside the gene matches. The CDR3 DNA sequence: TGCGCCAGCAGTCAGGACAGGGCCACTGAAGCTTTCTTT. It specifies CASSQDRATEAFF.

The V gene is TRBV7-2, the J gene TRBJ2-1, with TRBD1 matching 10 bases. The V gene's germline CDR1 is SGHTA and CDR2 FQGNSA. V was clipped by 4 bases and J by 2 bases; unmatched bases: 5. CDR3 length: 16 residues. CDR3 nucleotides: TGTGCCAGCAGCTCGACAGGGGGCAGGGCCTACAATGAGCAGTTCTTC. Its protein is CASSSTGGRAYNEQFF.

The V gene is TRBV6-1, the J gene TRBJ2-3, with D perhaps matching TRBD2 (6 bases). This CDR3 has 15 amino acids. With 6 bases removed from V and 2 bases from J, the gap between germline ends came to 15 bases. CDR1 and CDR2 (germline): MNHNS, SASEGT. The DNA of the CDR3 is TGTGCCAGCAGCGACTGGCGGGGTGTCACAGATACGCAGTATTTT. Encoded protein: CASSDWRGVTDTQYF.

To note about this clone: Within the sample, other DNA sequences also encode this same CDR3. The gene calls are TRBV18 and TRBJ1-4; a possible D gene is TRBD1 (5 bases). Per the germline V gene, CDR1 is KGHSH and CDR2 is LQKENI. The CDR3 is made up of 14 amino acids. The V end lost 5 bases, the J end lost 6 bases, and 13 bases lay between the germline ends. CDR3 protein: CASSFKGADEKLFF. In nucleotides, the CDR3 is TGTGCCAGCTCATTCAAAGGGGCCGATGAAAAACTGTTTTTT.

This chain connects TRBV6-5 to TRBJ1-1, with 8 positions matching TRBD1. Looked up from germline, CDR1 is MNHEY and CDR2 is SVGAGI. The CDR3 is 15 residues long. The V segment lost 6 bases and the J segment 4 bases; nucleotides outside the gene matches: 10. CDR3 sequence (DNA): TGTGCCAGCAGGGCGGCAGGGGGCACGGGCACTGAAGCTTTCTTT. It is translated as CASRAAGGTGTEAFF.

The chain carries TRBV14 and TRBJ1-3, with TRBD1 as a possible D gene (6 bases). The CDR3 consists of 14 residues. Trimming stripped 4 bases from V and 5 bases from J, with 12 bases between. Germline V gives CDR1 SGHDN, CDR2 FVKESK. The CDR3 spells CASSPIQGRNTIYF. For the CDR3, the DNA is TGTGCCAGCAGCCCCATCCAGGGGCGAAACACCATATATTTT.

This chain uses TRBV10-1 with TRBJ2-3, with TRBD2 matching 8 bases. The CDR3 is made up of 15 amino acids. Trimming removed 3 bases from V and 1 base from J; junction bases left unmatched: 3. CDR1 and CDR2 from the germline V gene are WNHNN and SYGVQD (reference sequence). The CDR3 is CASSDQRERTDTQYF. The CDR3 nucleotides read TGCGCCAGCAGTGACCAGCGGGAGCGCACAGATACGCAGTATTTT.

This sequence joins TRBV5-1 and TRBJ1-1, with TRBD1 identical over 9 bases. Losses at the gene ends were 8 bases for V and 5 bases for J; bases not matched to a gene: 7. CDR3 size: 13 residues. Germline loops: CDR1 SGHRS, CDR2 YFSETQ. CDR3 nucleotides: TGCGCCAGTTCGATGACAGGGGGGACTGAAGCTTTCTTT. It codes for CASSMTGGTEAFF.

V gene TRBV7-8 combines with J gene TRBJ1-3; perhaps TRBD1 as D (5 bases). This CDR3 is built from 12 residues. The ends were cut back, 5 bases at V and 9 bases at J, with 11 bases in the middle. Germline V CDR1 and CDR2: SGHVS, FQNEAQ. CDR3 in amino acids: CASSPGQGTIYF. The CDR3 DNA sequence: TGTGCCAGCAGCCCCGGTCAGGGCACCATATATTTT.

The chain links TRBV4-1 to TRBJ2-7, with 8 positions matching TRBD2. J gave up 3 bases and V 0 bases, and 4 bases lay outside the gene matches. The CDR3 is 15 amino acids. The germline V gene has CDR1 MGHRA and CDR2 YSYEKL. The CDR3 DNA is TGCGCCAGCAGCCAAGATTCGGGAGGGGGCTACGAGCAGTACTTC. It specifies CASSQDSGGGYEQYF.

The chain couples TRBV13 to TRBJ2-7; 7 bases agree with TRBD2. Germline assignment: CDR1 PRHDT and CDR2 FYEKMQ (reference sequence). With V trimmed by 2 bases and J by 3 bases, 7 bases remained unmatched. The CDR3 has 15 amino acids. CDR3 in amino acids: CASSLRASGVYEQYF. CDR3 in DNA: TGTGCCAGCAGCTTACGGGCCAGCGGGGTCTACGAGCAGTACTTC.

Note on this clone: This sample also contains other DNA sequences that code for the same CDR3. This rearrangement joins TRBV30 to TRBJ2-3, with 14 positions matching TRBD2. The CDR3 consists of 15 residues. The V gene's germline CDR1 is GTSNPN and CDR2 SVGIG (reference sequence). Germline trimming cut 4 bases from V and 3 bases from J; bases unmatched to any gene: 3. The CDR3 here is CAWKGTSGRTDTQYF. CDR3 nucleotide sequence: TGTGCCTGGAAAGGGACTAGCGGGAGAACAGATACGCAGTATTTT.

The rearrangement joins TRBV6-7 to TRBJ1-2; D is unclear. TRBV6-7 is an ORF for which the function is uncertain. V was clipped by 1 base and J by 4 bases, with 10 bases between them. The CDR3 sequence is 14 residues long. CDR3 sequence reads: CASSYWLGRYGYTF. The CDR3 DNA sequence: TGTGCCAGCAGTTACTGGCTAGGTCGCTATGGCTACACCTTC.

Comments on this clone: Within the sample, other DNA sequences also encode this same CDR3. The CDR3 protein is CASSQAPRGTYEQYF. The CDR3 DNA follows: TGTGCCAGCAGCCAAGCCCCACGAGGGACCTACGAGCAGTACTTC. The genes are TRBV14 and TRBJ2-7, with D possibly matching TRBD2 (5 bases). Per germline, CDR1 SGHDN and CDR2 FVKESK. The germline V and J ends were trimmed by 1 base and 2 bases, with 12 bases remaining between them. CDR3 size: 15 residues. Supplemented by reference TRBV14 and TRBJ2-7, the full variable domain reads EAGVTQFPSHSVIEKGQTVTLRCDPISGHDNLYWYRRVMGKEIKFLLHFVKESKQDESGMPNNRFLAERTGGTYSTLKVQPAELEDSGVYFCASSQAPRGTYEQYFGPGTRLTVT.